The rows below give T cell receptor beta chains drawn from one sample of a study of cytomegalovirus exposure and HLA in healthy donors. The method was immunoSEQ multiplex PCR; TCRdb's version includes in-frame clones alone and lacks a portion of them. The sample holds 150,000 to 200,000 clones, roughly 77% seen once. The sequencing sample was made of PBMCs. Source of these receptors: a woman aged 45 to 65 in good health and CMV-seronegative. Both conserved end residues are part of each CDR3. Each record gives: D gene, clone size, V gene, CDR3 length, J gene, CDR3 DNA, CDR3 protein. The D gene is left open where the match is weak. Only part of the rows carry a size: once, few, many, or a class if the clone is expanded.

D gene: -
clone size: -
V gene: TRBV19
CDR3 length: 15
J gene: TRBJ1-5
CDR3 DNA: TGTGCCAGTAGTATAGGGCAGGTTAGCAATCAGCCCCAGCATTTT
CDR3 protein: CASSIGQVSNQPQHF

D gene: -
clone size: -
V gene: TRBV7-9
CDR3 length: 16
J gene: TRBJ1-2
CDR3 DNA: TGTGCCAGCAGCTTAGGACGCCCCTGGGGCGAAGGAGGCTACACCTTC
CDR3 protein: CASSLGRPWGEGGYTF

D gene: -
clone size: -
V gene: TRBV19
CDR3 length: 14
J gene: TRBJ2-3
CDR3 DNA: TGTGCCAGTTCGCTGGGATTCGGGGCAGATACGCAGTATTTT
CDR3 protein: CASSLGFGADTQYF

D gene: TRBD1
clone size: -
V gene: TRBV7-9
CDR3 length: 14
J gene: TRBJ1-3
CDR3 DNA: TGTGCCAGCAGCTCACCGGGACAGGTGGACACCATATATTTT
CDR3 protein: CASSSPGQVDTIYF

D gene: TRBD1
clone size: -
V gene: TRBV6-4
CDR3 length: 13
J gene: TRBJ1-2
CDR3 DNA: TGTGCCAGCAGTGTTGGGACAGGGCGCGGCTACACCTTC
CDR3 protein: CASSVGTGRGYTF

D gene: TRBD1
clone size: once
V gene: TRBV6-1
CDR3 length: 12
J gene: TRBJ1-1
CDR3 DNA: TGTGCCAGCAGCGAATATACAGGGGAGGCTTTCTTT
CDR3 protein: CASSEYTGEAFF

D gene: TRBD1
clone size: -
V gene: TRBV28
CDR3 length: 15
J gene: TRBJ1-1
CDR3 DNA: TGTGCCAGCAGTTCGACAGGGGGCAGGAACACTGAAGCTTTCTTT
CDR3 protein: CASSSTGGRNTEAFF

D gene: -
clone size: -
V gene: TRBV10-1
CDR3 length: 15
J gene: TRBJ2-7
CDR3 DNA: TGCGCCACCAAGGTTACCCCCGACGGGAGTTACGAGCAGTACTTC
CDR3 protein: CATKVTPDGSYEQYF

D gene: TRBD1
clone size: -
V gene: TRBV6-5
CDR3 length: 14
J gene: TRBJ1-2
CDR3 DNA: TGTGCCAGCAAAGAGCCGGGACAGTACTATGGCTACACCTTC
CDR3 protein: CASKEPGQYYGYTF

D gene: TRBD2
clone size: -
V gene: TRBV6-1
CDR3 length: 15
J gene: TRBJ2-1
CDR3 DNA: TGTGCCAGCACTACGACTAGCGGGAGGACGGGTGAGCAGTTCTTC
CDR3 protein: CASTTTSGRTGEQFF

D gene: TRBD1
clone size: once
V gene: TRBV7-2
CDR3 length: 16
J gene: TRBJ2-6
CDR3 DNA: TGTGCCAGCAGTAGGACAGGGTTCTCTGGGGCCAACGTCCTGACTTTC
CDR3 protein: CASSRTGFSGANVLTF

D gene: TRBD1
clone size: -
V gene: TRBV7-2
CDR3 length: 15
J gene: TRBJ1-5
CDR3 DNA: TGTGCCAGCAGCATGGGACAGATTACCAATCAGCCCCAGCATTTT
CDR3 protein: CASSMGQITNQPQHF

D gene: TRBD2
clone size: -
V gene: TRBV6-5
CDR3 length: 15
J gene: TRBJ2-5
CDR3 DNA: TGTGCCAGCAGTTACGGGACTAGGTCCCAAGAGACCCAGTACTTC
CDR3 protein: CASSYGTRSQETQYF

D gene: TRBD2
clone size: -
V gene: TRBV11-2
CDR3 length: 16
J gene: TRBJ2-1
CDR3 DNA: TGTGCCAGCAGCAGCCGACTAGCGGGGGAATACAATGAGCAGTTCTTC
CDR3 protein: CASSSRLAGEYNEQFF

D gene: -
clone size: -
V gene: TRBV7-2
CDR3 length: 17
J gene: TRBJ2-3
CDR3 DNA: TGTGCCAGCAGCCCCCTGGGCAGCGGAGTACCTCGAGATACGCAGTATTTT
CDR3 protein: CASSPLGSGVPRDTQYF

D gene: -
clone size: -
V gene: TRBV7-2
CDR3 length: 15
J gene: TRBJ2-1
CDR3 DNA: TGTGCCAGCAGCTTTTCGGGTGGCTCCTACAATGAGCAGTTCTTC
CDR3 protein: CASSFSGGSYNEQFF

D gene: -
clone size: few
V gene: TRBV15
CDR3 length: 15
J gene: TRBJ1-1
CDR3 DNA: TGTGCCACCAGCAGAGATAGTATAGTAAACACTGAAGCTTTCTTT
CDR3 protein: CATSRDSIVNTEAFF

D gene: TRBD1
clone size: -
V gene: TRBV10-3
CDR3 length: 13
J gene: TRBJ2-7
CDR3 DNA: TGTGCCATCAGTGCGGGACAGCCAGGAGAATCGTACTTC
CDR3 protein: CAISAGQPGESYF

D gene: TRBD1
clone size: -
V gene: TRBV6-4
CDR3 length: 15
J gene: TRBJ2-3
CDR3 DNA: TGTGCCAGCAGTGCGGACAGGGTGGCTGCAGATACGCAGTATTTT
CDR3 protein: CASSADRVAADTQYF

D gene: -
clone size: few
V gene: TRBV18
CDR3 length: 14
J gene: TRBJ1-5
CDR3 DNA: TGTGCCAGCTCAGGGGGGGTTAGCAATCAGCCCCAGCATTTT
CDR3 protein: CASSGGVSNQPQHF

D gene: -
clone size: once
V gene: TRBV7-9
CDR3 length: 17
J gene: TRBJ1-5
CDR3 DNA: TGTGCCAGCAGCCACGGGGGGGGCAGGACGAGAGAGCAGCCCCAGCATTTT
CDR3 protein: CASSHGGGRTREQPQHF

D gene: -
clone size: -
V gene: TRBV19
CDR3 length: 14
J gene: TRBJ1-2
CDR3 DNA: TGTGCCAGTAGTATGACAGGACACAACTATGGCTACACCTTC
CDR3 protein: CASSMTGHNYGYTF

D gene: TRBD1
clone size: -
V gene: TRBV5-1
CDR3 length: 15
J gene: TRBJ2-2
CDR3 DNA: TGCGCCAGCAGCTCGACAGGGTCGGGCACCGGGGAGCTGTTTTTT
CDR3 protein: CASSSTGSGTGELFF

D gene: -
clone size: -
V gene: TRBV19
CDR3 length: 14
J gene: TRBJ1-1
CDR3 DNA: TGTGCCAGTAGCACCTCCGGGGGGAGGGCTGAAGCTTTCTTT
CDR3 protein: CASSTSGGRAEAFF

D gene: TRBD1
clone size: -
V gene: TRBV5-1
CDR3 length: 14
J gene: TRBJ1-1
CDR3 DNA: TGCGCCAGCAGCTTAGGACAGGACTACACTGAAGCTTTCTTT
CDR3 protein: CASSLGQDYTEAFF

D gene: TRBD2
clone size: -
V gene: TRBV5-8
CDR3 length: 15
J gene: TRBJ2-7
CDR3 DNA: TGTGCCAGCAGCCGGGGACTAGCGGGAGCTGAGGAGCAGTACTTC
CDR3 protein: CASSRGLAGAEEQYF

D gene: -
clone size: few
V gene: TRBV28
CDR3 length: 15
J gene: TRBJ1-4
CDR3 DNA: TGTGCCAGCAGTCCAGCTATGGGTTTACAGGGAGAACTGTTTTTT
CDR3 protein: CASSPAMGLQGELFF

D gene: -
clone size: few
V gene: TRBV5-6
CDR3 length: 15
J gene: TRBJ2-7
CDR3 DNA: TGTGCCAGCAGCTTGAGACGACAGGTCCACGACGAGCAGTACTTC
CDR3 protein: CASSLRRQVHDEQYF

D gene: TRBD1
clone size: -
V gene: TRBV4-2
CDR3 length: 21
J gene: TRBJ1-3
CDR3 DNA: TGTGCCAGCAGCCCCACGCGGGCCGGGACAGGGGTGGTTGGCTCTGGAAACACCATATATTTT
CDR3 protein: CASSPTRAGTGVVGSGNTIYF

D gene: -
clone size: -
V gene: TRBV9
CDR3 length: 14
J gene: TRBJ2-1
CDR3 DNA: TGTGCCAGCAATCCCGGGACAACCTACAATGAGCAGTTCTTC
CDR3 protein: CASNPGTTYNEQFF

D gene: -
clone size: -
V gene: TRBV6-6
CDR3 length: 15
J gene: TRBJ1-2
CDR3 DNA: TGTGCCAGCAGTTACCAACGAGGGTCTAACTATGGCTACACCTTC
CDR3 protein: CASSYQRGSNYGYTF

D gene: -
clone size: -
V gene: TRBV10-3
CDR3 length: 13
J gene: TRBJ1-1
CDR3 DNA: TGTGCCATCACTGCACGGGGGGACACTGAAGCTTTCTTT
CDR3 protein: CAITARGDTEAFF

D gene: TRBD1
clone size: -
V gene: TRBV7-3
CDR3 length: 14
J gene: TRBJ1-2
CDR3 DNA: TGTGCCAGCAGCCGTGGACAGGGCAGCTATGGCTACACCTTC
CDR3 protein: CASSRGQGSYGYTF